This entry describes one TCR beta chain. Its antigen is not known. In the PCR, 60 Vbeta and 13 Jbeta primers were used. The table came from immunoSEQ multiplex PCR; TCRdb's copy has only in-frame clones and leaves some out. The sample carries roughly 87,000 clones, 70% to 75% recorded once. These data come from a study of cytomegalovirus exposure and HLA in healthy donors. Study results and limitations: In a later analysis, TCR beta V- and J-gene trimming was associated with a missense DCLRE1C variant. Sequencing depth across donors, presence/absence analyses assumed, was roughly uniform.

V gave up 5 bases and J gave up 2 bases; unmatched junction bases: 11. The CDR3 spans 16 residues. The germline CDR1 and CDR2 sequences are MNHEY and SMNVEV (reference sequence). The receptor was derived from a man between 60 and 70 years old in good health and CMV-seronegative. Sequencing input: PBMCs. This chain uses TRBV27 with TRBJ1-2; 7 nucleotides align to TRBD1. The CDR3 nucleotides are TGTGCCAGCAGTCCGGCCCGAGGGGGCTCCAACTATGGCTACACCTTC. This encodes CASSPARGGSNYGYTF.